This T cell receptor (beta chain) was identified during a study of T-cell memory formation after mild COVID-19. Turning to the study itself: Clusters of TCRs were largely donor specific. Points from the study as a whole: Researchers found some responding clones in pre-infection memory, a sign that cross-reactive memory joined.

The TCR alpha and TCR beta cDNA libraries, bearing sample barcodes and UMIs, were generated by 5'RACE using constant-segment primers. In TCRdb, the 5' RACE reads were re-called with MiXCR into one record per CDR3 protein. Of about 150,000 distinct CDR3 sequences listed, roughly 28% are singletons. This clonotype was seen a few times. As yet, its antigen is unknown. V shed 6 bases and J shed 2 bases, with 11 bases lying between them. The germline CDR1 and CDR2 sequences are LNHDA and SQIVND (reference sequence). CDR3 size: 13 residues. V and J are TRBV19 and TRBJ2-7; D is unresolved. The sequence came from an adult woman who had mild COVID-19 (a few samples of this study predate the infection). Cell type and time point are not known. The sequenced material came from PBMCs or a T cell subset sorted from them (not recorded which). The CDR3 reads CASSRDWAYEQYF. The DNA of the CDR3 is TGTGCCAGTAGCCGCGACTGGGCCTACGAGCAGTACTTC.